This TCR beta chain emerged from a study of shared clonotypes between healthy human individuals. About the research overall: Per-donor plates numbered three CD4 naive, three CD4 memory, two CD8 naive and one CD8 memory.

Researchers partitioned CD4+ cells into CD45RA+ naive and CD45RA-negative memory subsets. Only in-frame clones appear in the TCRdb table, and some are missing; sequencing was by immunoSEQ multiplex PCR. The sample yields 980,000 or so clones, 70% to 85% seen once. The CDR3 length is 15 residues. Trimming removed 0 bases from V and 4 bases from J, with 13 bases in between. Germline CDR1 and CDR2: SGDLS and YYNGEE. The sequencing sample was made of memory CD4+ T cells sorted from blood. Subset here: CD45RA-negative fraction. This clonotype was obtained from a young man in good health. The V gene is TRBV9, the J gene TRBJ1-2; D perhaps matches TRBD1 (5 bases). CDR3 DNA sequence: TGTGCCAGCAGCGTAGGTGGGGCGGCCATCTATGGCTACACCTTC. Translation: CASSVGGAAIYGYTF.